This is a list of T cell receptor beta chains from one sample in a study of blood T cell repertoires in COVID-19. TCRdb keeps only in-frame clones here, not all; method: immunoSEQ multiplex PCR. The table includes 80,000 to 95,000 clones, over 70% detected once. Sequenced sample: peripheral blood. These receptors all come from a woman of 80 years or more with acute or convalescent COVID-19. CDR3s include the opening cysteine and the closing phenylalanine or tryptophan. The order of the fields is CDR3 length, V gene, clone size, J gene, D gene, CDR3 DNA, CDR3 protein. A D gene is named only where the DNA matches it firmly. Clone size is not always given. Where it is, it says once, few, many or a class for expanded clones.

len: 14; v_gene: TRBV24-1; abundance: many; j_gene: TRBJ2-3; d_gene: TRBD1; CDR3nt: TGTGCCACCCAACAGGGACAGAGCACAGATACGCAGTATTTT; CDR3aa: CATQQGQSTDTQYF
len: 14; v_gene: TRBV18; abundance: -; j_gene: TRBJ2-7; d_gene: -; CDR3nt: TGTGCCAGCTCACCAACGACAGGAGCCTACGAGCAGTACTTC; CDR3aa: CASSPTTGAYEQYF
len: 12; v_gene: TRBV7-8; abundance: once; j_gene: TRBJ1-1; d_gene: TRBD1; CDR3nt: TGTGCCAGCAGCCATAGGACAGGGACGGCTTTCTTT; CDR3aa: CASSHRTGTAFF
len: 15; v_gene: TRBV4-3; abundance: once; j_gene: TRBJ1-2; d_gene: -; CDR3nt: TGCGCCAGCAGCCAAGAACAGGGTTATGCCTATGGCTACACCTTC; CDR3aa: CASSQEQGYAYGYTF
len: 16; v_gene: TRBV10-3; abundance: -; j_gene: TRBJ1-2; d_gene: -; CDR3nt: TGTGCCATCAGTGACCAATCTGCCGCAGGGTTTAATGGCTACACCTTC; CDR3aa: CAISDQSAAGFNGYTF
len: 13; v_gene: TRBV6-6; abundance: -; j_gene: TRBJ1-2; d_gene: -; CDR3nt: TGTGCCAGCAGTCCCCACCGGAGCGGAGGCTACACCTTC; CDR3aa: CASSPHRSGGYTF
len: 14; v_gene: TRBV5-1; abundance: once; j_gene: TRBJ1-6; d_gene: TRBD1; CDR3nt: TGCGCCAGCAGCTTAGACAGGGAGAATTCACCCCTCCACTTT; CDR3aa: CASSLDRENSPLHF
len: 16; v_gene: TRBV5-1; abundance: -; j_gene: TRBJ2-1; d_gene: -; CDR3nt: TGCGCCAGCAGCTTGAGCCCGGCAGGGAACTACAATGAGCAGTTCTTC; CDR3aa: CASSLSPAGNYNEQFF
len: 13; v_gene: TRBV7-2; abundance: -; j_gene: TRBJ2-7; d_gene: -; CDR3nt: TGTGCCAGCAGCTTCGACTACTCCTACGAGCAGTACTTC; CDR3aa: CASSFDYSYEQYF
len: 12; v_gene: TRBV11-1; abundance: -; j_gene: TRBJ1-2; d_gene: -; CDR3nt: TGTGCCAGCAGCTTAGCCGGGTATGGCTACACCTTC; CDR3aa: CASSLAGYGYTF
len: 14; v_gene: TRBV28; abundance: -; j_gene: TRBJ2-4; d_gene: -; CDR3nt: TGTGCCAGCAGTTTGGCGGACAGAGAAAACATTCAGTACTTC; CDR3aa: CASSLADRENIQYF
len: 10; v_gene: TRBV7-3; abundance: -; j_gene: TRBJ1-4; d_gene: -; CDR3nt: TGTGCCAGCAGCAGCCCAGGGCTGTTTTTT; CDR3aa: CASSSPGLFF
len: 16; v_gene: TRBV4-3; abundance: -; j_gene: TRBJ2-3; d_gene: -; CDR3nt: TGCGCCAGCAGCCAAGAATACGGGCAGGGGAAGGATACGCAGTATTTT; CDR3aa: CASSQEYGQGKDTQYF
len: 14; v_gene: TRBV27; abundance: -; j_gene: TRBJ2-2; d_gene: -; CDR3nt: TGTGCCAGCAGTTTAAGCGGAAACACCGGGGAGCTGTTTTTT; CDR3aa: CASSLSGNTGELFF
len: 14; v_gene: TRBV27; abundance: -; j_gene: TRBJ1-2; d_gene: TRBD1; CDR3nt: TGTGCCAGCAGCCCTAGGGGGCAATCGATGGGCTACACCTTC; CDR3aa: CASSPRGQSMGYTF
len: 14; v_gene: TRBV9; abundance: -; j_gene: TRBJ2-7; d_gene: -; CDR3nt: TGTGCCAGCAGCGAGGGGACTGGCACGTACGAGCAGTACTTC; CDR3aa: CASSEGTGTYEQYF
len: 13; v_gene: TRBV3-1/TRBV3-2; abundance: -; j_gene: TRBJ1-3; d_gene: -; CDR3nt: TGTGCCAGCAGCCAGGCTAGAGGAAACACCATATATTTT; CDR3aa: CASSQARGNTIYF
len: 15; v_gene: TRBV13; abundance: -; j_gene: TRBJ2-7; d_gene: TRBD2; CDR3nt: TGTGCCAGCAGCTCCCGTTTAGCGGGAGGCGGCGAGCAGTACTTC; CDR3aa: CASSSRLAGGGEQYF
len: 12; v_gene: TRBV6-5; abundance: once; j_gene: TRBJ1-2; d_gene: TRBD1; CDR3nt: TGTGCCAGCAGTTACTCAGGGGGCGGCTACACCTTC; CDR3aa: CASSYSGGGYTF
len: 15; v_gene: TRBV5-6; abundance: -; j_gene: TRBJ2-7; d_gene: TRBD1; CDR3nt: TGTGCCAGCAGCTTATGGACAGGAGTTATCGACGAGCAGTACTTC; CDR3aa: CASSLWTGVIDEQYF
len: 15; v_gene: TRBV6-2/TRBV6-3; abundance: -; j_gene: TRBJ2-1; d_gene: TRBD2; CDR3nt: TGTGCCAGCAGTTTAGCGGGAGTTAACTACAATGAGCAGTTCTTC; CDR3aa: CASSLAGVNYNEQFF
len: 13; v_gene: TRBV6-5; abundance: -; j_gene: TRBJ2-5; d_gene: -; CDR3nt: TGTGCCAGCAGGGCTCAGGTGAGAGAGACCCAGTACTTC; CDR3aa: CASRAQVRETQYF
len: 15; v_gene: TRBV19; abundance: -; j_gene: TRBJ1-3; d_gene: TRBD1; CDR3nt: TGTGCCAGTAGCACACAGGGGGGCTCTGGAAACACCATATATTTT; CDR3aa: CASSTQGGSGNTIYF
len: 16; v_gene: TRBV21-1; abundance: once; j_gene: TRBJ1-2; d_gene: -; CDR3nt: TGTGCCATCCACTCATTCCCGACAGGGGGGTGGTATGGCTACACCTTC; CDR3aa: CAIHSFPTGGWYGYTF
len: 12; v_gene: TRBV7-2; abundance: -; j_gene: TRBJ1-2; d_gene: -; CDR3nt: TGTGCCAGCAGCCCGACCCGCGGGGGCTACACCTTC; CDR3aa: CASSPTRGGYTF
len: 12; v_gene: TRBV11-1; abundance: few; j_gene: TRBJ1-2; d_gene: -; CDR3nt: TGTGCCAGCAGCAGCGGGCCAACAGGCTACACCTTC; CDR3aa: CASSSGPTGYTF
len: 15; v_gene: TRBV3-1/TRBV3-2; abundance: -; j_gene: TRBJ2-7; d_gene: TRBD1; CDR3nt: TGTGCCAGCAGCCAAGATCGGGACAGGCCCTACGAGCAGTACTTC; CDR3aa: CASSQDRDRPYEQYF
len: 13; v_gene: TRBV11-2; abundance: few; j_gene: TRBJ2-7; d_gene: -; CDR3nt: TGTGCCAGCAGCTTAACTAAATCCTACGAGCAGTACTTC; CDR3aa: CASSLTKSYEQYF
len: 15; v_gene: TRBV9; abundance: -; j_gene: TRBJ2-3; d_gene: -; CDR3nt: TGTGCCAGCAGCCCCACACCCTCCAACGGGGATACGCAGTATTTT; CDR3aa: CASSPTPSNGDTQYF
len: 15; v_gene: TRBV28; abundance: -; j_gene: TRBJ1-1; d_gene: TRBD1; CDR3nt: TGTGCCAGCAGTCCCGGACAGGGGGCGGCGTCTGAAGCTTTCTTT; CDR3aa: CASSPGQGAASEAFF
len: 14; v_gene: TRBV7-3; abundance: -; j_gene: TRBJ2-1; d_gene: -; CDR3nt: TGTGCCAGCAGCCCCAATGGGCTCTACAATGAGCAGTTCTTC; CDR3aa: CASSPNGLYNEQFF
len: 15; v_gene: TRBV10-3; abundance: few; j_gene: TRBJ2-7; d_gene: TRBD1; CDR3nt: TGTGCCATCAGTGGGGGGGACAGGGTTTATGGCGAGCAGTACTTC; CDR3aa: CAISGGDRVYGEQYF
len: 13; v_gene: TRBV3-1/TRBV3-2; abundance: -; j_gene: TRBJ1-1; d_gene: -; CDR3nt: TGTGCCAGCAGCCAAGACTCTCGGACTGAAGCTTTCTTT; CDR3aa: CASSQDSRTEAFF
len: 18; v_gene: TRBV7-3; abundance: many; j_gene: TRBJ2-6; d_gene: -; CDR3nt: TGTGCCAGCAGCTTAACTAGCGGACCCTATTCTGGGGCCAACGTCCTGACTTTC; CDR3aa: CASSLTSGPYSGANVLTF
len: 16; v_gene: TRBV4-3; abundance: few; j_gene: TRBJ2-7; d_gene: TRBD1; CDR3nt: TGCGCCAGCAGCCAGGGGACAGGGGAAATCTCCTACGAGCAGTACTTC; CDR3aa: CASSQGTGEISYEQYF
len: 14; v_gene: TRBV27; abundance: -; j_gene: TRBJ2-7; d_gene: TRBD2; CDR3nt: TGTGCCAGCAGTTTGCTCGGGAGGGCCGACGAGCAGTACTTC; CDR3aa: CASSLLGRADEQYF